This TCR beta chain was profiled in a study of blood T cells in healthy people across ages. A J-beta primer mix and a sample-barcoded 5' primer were used in a second PCR of roughly 6 to 12 cycles. A tag from a template-switch adaptor with 12 random nucleotides marked each cDNA molecule. TCRdb itself ran the 5' RACE reads through MiXCR, one entry per CDR3 protein. The sample consists of around 900,000 distinct CDR3 sequences, around 26% of them appearing once. As to this clonotype: Antigen: not known.

Overall study findings and caveats: Donor CMV status, an unknown factor, possibly confounded changes in expanded clonotypes.

No fewer than 7 million PBMCs went into each sample. The amount of total RNA extracted per sample was at least 5 micrograms. The V gene's germline CDR1 is MNHEY and CDR2 SVGEGT. The CDR3 sequence is 15 residues long. The V gene lost 4 bases and the J gene lost 9 bases, with 19 bases spanning the gap. V is TRBV6-2 or TRBV6-3 and J is TRBJ1-5; the D gene is possibly TRBD1 (5 bases). This receptor was identified in an elderly woman in good health. The sample consisted of blood. The CDR3 nucleotides read TGTGCCAGCAGTTCGGGGCCCAAAGTTATTTCGCCCCAGCATTTT. Protein product: CASSSGPKVISPQHF.